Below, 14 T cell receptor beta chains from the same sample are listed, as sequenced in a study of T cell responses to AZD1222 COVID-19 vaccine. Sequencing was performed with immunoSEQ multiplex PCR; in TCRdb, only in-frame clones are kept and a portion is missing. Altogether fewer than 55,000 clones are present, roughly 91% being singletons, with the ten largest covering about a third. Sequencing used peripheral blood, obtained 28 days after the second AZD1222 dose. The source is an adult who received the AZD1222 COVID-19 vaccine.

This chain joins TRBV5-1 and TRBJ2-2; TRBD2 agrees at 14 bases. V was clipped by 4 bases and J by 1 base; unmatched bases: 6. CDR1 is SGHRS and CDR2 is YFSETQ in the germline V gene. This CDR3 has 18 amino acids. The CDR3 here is CASSPGLAGGRNTGELFF. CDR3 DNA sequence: TGCGCCAGCAGCCCTGGACTAGCGGGGGGACGGAACACCGGGGAGCTGTTTTTT.

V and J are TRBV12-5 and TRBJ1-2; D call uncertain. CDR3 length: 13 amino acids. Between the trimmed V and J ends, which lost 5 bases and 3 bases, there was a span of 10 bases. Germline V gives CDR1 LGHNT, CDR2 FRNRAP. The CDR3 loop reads CASGRNTDYGYTF. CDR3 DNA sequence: TGTGCTAGTGGTCGAAACACGGACTATGGCTACACCTTC.

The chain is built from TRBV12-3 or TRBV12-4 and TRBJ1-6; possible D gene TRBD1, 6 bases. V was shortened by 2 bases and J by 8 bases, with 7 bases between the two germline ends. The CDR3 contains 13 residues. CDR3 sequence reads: CASSLYRDSPLHF. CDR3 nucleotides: TGTGCCAGCAGTTTATACAGGGATTCACCCCTCCACTTT.

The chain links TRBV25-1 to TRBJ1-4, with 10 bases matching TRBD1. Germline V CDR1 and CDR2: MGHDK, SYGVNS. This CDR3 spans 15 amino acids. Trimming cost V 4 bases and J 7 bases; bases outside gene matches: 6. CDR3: CASSAPGQGFEKLFF. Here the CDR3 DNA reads TGTGCCAGCAGTGCCCCGGGACAGGGGTTTGAAAAACTGTTTTTT.

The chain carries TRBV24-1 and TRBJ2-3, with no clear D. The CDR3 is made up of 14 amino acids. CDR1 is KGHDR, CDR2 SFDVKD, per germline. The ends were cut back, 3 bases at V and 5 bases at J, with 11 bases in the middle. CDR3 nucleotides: TGTGCCACCAGTGATCCTGGGGTTGGAGATACGCAGTATTTT. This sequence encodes CATSDPGVGDTQYF.

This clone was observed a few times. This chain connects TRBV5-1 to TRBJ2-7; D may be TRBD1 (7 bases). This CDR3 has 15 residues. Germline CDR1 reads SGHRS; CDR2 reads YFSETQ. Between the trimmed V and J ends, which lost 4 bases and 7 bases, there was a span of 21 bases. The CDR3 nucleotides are TGCGCCAGCAGCCAAGGACAGGTACTAGCCGCGGAGCAGTACTTC. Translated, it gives CASSQGQVLAAEQYF.

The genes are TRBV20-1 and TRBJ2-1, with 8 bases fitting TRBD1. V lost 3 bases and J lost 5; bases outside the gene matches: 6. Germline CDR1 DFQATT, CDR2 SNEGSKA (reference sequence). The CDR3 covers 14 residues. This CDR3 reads CSASGGTGHNEQFF. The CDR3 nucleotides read TGCAGTGCTAGTGGCGGGACAGGTCACAATGAGCAGTTCTTC.

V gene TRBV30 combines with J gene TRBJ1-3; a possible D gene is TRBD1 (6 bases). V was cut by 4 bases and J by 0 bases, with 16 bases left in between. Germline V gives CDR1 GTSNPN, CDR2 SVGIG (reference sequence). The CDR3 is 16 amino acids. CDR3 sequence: CAWIRDTRISGNTIYF. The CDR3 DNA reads TGTGCCTGGATAAGGGACACCCGAATCTCTGGAAACACCATATATTTT.

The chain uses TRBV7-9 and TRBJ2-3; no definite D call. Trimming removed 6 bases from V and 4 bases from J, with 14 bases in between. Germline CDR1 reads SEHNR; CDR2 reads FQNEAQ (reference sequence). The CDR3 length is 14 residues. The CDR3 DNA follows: TGTGCCAGCAGTCTTTATTTAGAGGCAGATACGCAGTATTTT. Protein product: CASSLYLEADTQYF.

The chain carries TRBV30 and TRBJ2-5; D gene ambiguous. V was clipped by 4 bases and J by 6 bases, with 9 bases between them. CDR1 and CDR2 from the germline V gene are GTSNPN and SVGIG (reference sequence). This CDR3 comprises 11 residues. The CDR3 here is CAWTGEKTQYF. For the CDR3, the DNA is TGTGCCTGGACTGGCGAAAAGACCCAGTACTTC.

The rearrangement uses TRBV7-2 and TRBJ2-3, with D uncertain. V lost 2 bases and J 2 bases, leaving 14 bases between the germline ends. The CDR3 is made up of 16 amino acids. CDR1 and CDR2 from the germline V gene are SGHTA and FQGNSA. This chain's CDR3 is CASSLQCRNYTDTQYF. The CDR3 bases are TGTGCCAGCAGCTTACAGTGTCGAAACTACACAGATACGCAGTATTTT.

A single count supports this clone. CDR3 protein: CASSRTGQGASEAFF. The CDR3 region has the DNA TGTGCCAGTAGCCGAACCGGACAGGGGGCCTCTGAAGCTTTCTTT. V gene TRBV19 combines with J gene TRBJ1-1; 11 bases match TRBD1. This CDR3 has 15 amino acids. Germline trimming cut 6 bases from V and 6 bases from J; bases unmatched to any gene: 9. Germline CDR1 and CDR2: LNHDA and SQIVND (reference sequence).

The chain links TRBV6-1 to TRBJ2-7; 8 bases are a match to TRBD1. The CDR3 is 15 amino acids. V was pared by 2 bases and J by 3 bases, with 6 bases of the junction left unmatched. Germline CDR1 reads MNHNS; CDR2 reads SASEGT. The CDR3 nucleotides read TGTGCCAGCAGTGAATCGACAGGGGCGAGCTACGAGCAGTACTTC. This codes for CASSESTGASYEQYF.

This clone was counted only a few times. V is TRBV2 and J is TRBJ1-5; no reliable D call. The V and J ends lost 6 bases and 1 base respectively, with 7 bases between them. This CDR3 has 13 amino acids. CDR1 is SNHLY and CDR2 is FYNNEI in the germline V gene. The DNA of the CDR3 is TGTGCCAGCAGGATCCTCAGCAATCAGCCCCAGCATTTT. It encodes CASRILSNQPQHF. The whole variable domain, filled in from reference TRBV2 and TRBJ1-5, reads EPEVTQTPSHQVTQMGQEVILRCVPISNHLYFYWYRQILGQKVEFLVSFYNNEISEKSEIFDDQFSVERPDGSNFTLKIRSTKLEDSAMYFCASRILSNQPQHFGDGTRLSIL.